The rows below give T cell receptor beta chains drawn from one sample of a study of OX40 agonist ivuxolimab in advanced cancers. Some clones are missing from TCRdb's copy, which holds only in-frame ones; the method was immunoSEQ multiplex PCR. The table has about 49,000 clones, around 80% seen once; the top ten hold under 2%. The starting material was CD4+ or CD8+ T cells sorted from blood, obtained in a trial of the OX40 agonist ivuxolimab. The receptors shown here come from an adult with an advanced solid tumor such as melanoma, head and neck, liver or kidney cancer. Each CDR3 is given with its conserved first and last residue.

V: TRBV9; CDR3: CASSVLGGTGELFF
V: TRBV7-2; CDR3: CASSLWALADNYEQYF
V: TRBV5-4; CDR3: CASSLGTSGSPDTQYF
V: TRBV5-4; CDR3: CASSYARAANGYTF
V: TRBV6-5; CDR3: CASSSLFAGELFF
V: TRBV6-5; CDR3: CASSYSGHTGELFF
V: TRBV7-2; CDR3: CASSPPGSFEETQYF
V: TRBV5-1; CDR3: CASSLRRAGGNTEAFF
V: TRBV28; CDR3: CASSRSSTLNTEAFF
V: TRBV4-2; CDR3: CASSQEASGILSGEQFF
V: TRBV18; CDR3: CASSPLAEGYEQYF
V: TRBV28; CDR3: CASSSEGLAGGTYEQYF
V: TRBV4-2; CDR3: CASSQDIGNYGYTF
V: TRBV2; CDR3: CASSADFYSNQPQHF
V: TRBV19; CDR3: CASSYDRVTGELFF
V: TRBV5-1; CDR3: CASSLGVASQETQYF
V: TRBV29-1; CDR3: CSVGSGQGYTF
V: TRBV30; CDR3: CAWGGHDRTNGNTIYF
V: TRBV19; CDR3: CASSPRTGGDTQYF
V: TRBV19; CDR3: CASSPVGSAGELFF
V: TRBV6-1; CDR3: CASSLMTSNQPQHF
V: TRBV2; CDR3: CASSESGGRGTGELFF
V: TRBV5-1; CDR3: CASSLATGLAVDEQYF
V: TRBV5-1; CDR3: CASRFTLNTEAFF
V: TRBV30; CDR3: CAWSEFTVEKLFF
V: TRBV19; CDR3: CASGIVGRVVSGNTIYF
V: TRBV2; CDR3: CASRRTGHGEKLFF
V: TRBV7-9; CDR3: CASSYRSSYNEQFF
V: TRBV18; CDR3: CASGDRNTEAFF
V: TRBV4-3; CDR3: CASSQEFGGTGELFF
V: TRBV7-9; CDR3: CASSSHRDQETQYF
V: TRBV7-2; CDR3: CASSSAPGTADLAQYF
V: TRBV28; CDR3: CASRTTRDSITDTQYF
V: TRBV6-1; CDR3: CASVKGSGTGELFF
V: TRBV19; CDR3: CASSMEGQGRVGSYNEQFF
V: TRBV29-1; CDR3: CSVHKEGNSYEQYF
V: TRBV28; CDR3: CASSKVGGNNQPQHF
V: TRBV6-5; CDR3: CASSYSRTGFAYEQYF
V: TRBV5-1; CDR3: CASSPRTARSYEQYF
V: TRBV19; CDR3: CASTSFYEDLVRQPQHF
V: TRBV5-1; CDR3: CASSLAVHSYEQYF